The next 14 T cell receptor beta chains were all read from a single sample in a study of CD4 T cells in relation to SARS-CoV-2 and coronaviruses. CD4+ T cells from unexposed donors were obtained before the COVID-19 pandemic (2011-2018). Profiling relied on immunoSEQ multiplex PCR, and the TCRdb table lists in-frame clones only, not all of them. The profile shows about 68,000 clones, approximately 95% of them singletons. Sequences were obtained from naive CD4+ T cells from PBMCs. Subset defined: naive CD4+ T cells isolated by negative enrichment. The receptors originated from a human donor in good health.

V usage is TRBV19 and J usage is TRBJ2-1; D is ambiguous. Trimming left V 1 base short and J 0 bases short, with 10 bases between. The CDR3 is made up of 16 amino acids. Per the germline V gene, CDR1 is LNHDA and CDR2 is SQIVND (reference sequence). The CDR3 here is CASSIARLSSYNEQFF. CDR3 DNA sequence: TGTGCCAGTAGTATAGCGAGGCTTAGCTCCTACAATGAGCAGTTCTTC.

The V gene is TRBV5-5, the J gene TRBJ2-7; perhaps TRBD2 as D (5 bases). Trimming stripped 5 bases from V and 1 base from J, with 16 bases between. CDR3 length: 15 residues. Germline-derived CDR1 and CDR2 are SGHKS and YYEKEE (reference sequence). This chain's CDR3 is CASRESLAASYEQYF. CDR3 in DNA: TGTGCCAGCAGGGAGAGCCTAGCTGCTTCCTACGAGCAGTACTTC.

The chain joins TRBV5-1 to TRBJ1-6; 9 positions match TRBD1. This CDR3 region has 13 residues. CDR1 and CDR2 (germline): SGHRS, YFSETQ. V was pared by 4 bases and J by 10 bases, with 3 bases of the junction left unmatched. The CDR3: CASSQGQGSPLHF. The CDR3 DNA follows: TGCGCCAGCAGCCAAGGACAGGGGTCACCCCTCCACTTT.

This clone came up once. The chain carries TRBV19 and TRBJ2-1; either TRBD1 or TRBD2 may fit D (5 bases each). CDR3 size: 16 residues. Trimming took 1 base from V and 3 from J, leaving 13 bases between them. From germline, CDR1 is LNHDA and CDR2 SQIVND (reference sequence). The chain's CDR3 is CASSIAGQVVYNEQFF. CDR3 DNA sequence: TGTGCCAGTAGTATAGCGGGGCAGGTCGTCTACAATGAGCAGTTCTTC.

The chain recombines TRBV28 with TRBJ2-7, with TRBD1 matching 9 bases. V dropped 5 bases and J dropped 7; count of bases not matched to a gene: 9. The CDR3 extends over 14 amino acids. The germline CDR1 and CDR2 sequences are MDHEN and SYDVKM. The DNA of the CDR3 is TGTGCCAGCAGTGTAGGACAGGGGACTGGGGAGCAGTACTTC. Translated: CASSVGQGTGEQYF.

CDR3: CASSVAQGAPNTGELFF. CDR3 nucleotides: TGTGCCAGCAGCGTAGCACAGGGGGCCCCGAACACCGGGGAGCTGTTTTTT. The gene calls are TRBV9 and TRBJ2-2; 9 positions match TRBD1. V lost 0 bases and J lost 0; bases outside the gene matches: 3. This CDR3 has 17 amino acids. The V gene's germline CDR1 is SGDLS and CDR2 YYNGEE.

The chain couples TRBV9 to TRBJ2-3; no definite D call. CDR3 length: 14 residues. V was pared by 0 bases and J by 2 bases, with 7 bases between. Looked up from germline, CDR1 is SGDLS and CDR2 is YYNGEE. The CDR3 reads CASSVEQLTDTQYF. As DNA, the CDR3 is TGTGCCAGCAGCGTAGAACAGCTCACAGATACGCAGTATTTT.

Only one count was recorded for this clone. This chain connects TRBV3-1 (or the pseudogene TRBV3-2) to TRBJ2-5, with D perhaps TRBD2 (7 bases). Germline-derived CDR1 and CDR2 are LGHDT and YNNKEL (reference sequence). V was pared by 8 bases and J by 5 bases, with 15 bases between. The CDR3 extends over 13 amino acids. The CDR3 sequence is CASGGGGMETQYF. CDR3 sequence (DNA): TGTGCCAGCGGGGGAGGGGGTATGGAGACCCAGTACTTC.

V is TRBV6-5 and J is TRBJ1-4; D not resolved. Trimming shortened V by 0 bases and J by 5 bases, and 7 bases separated the two germline ends. Per germline, CDR1 MNHEY and CDR2 SVGAGI. This CDR3 region has 14 residues. In DNA form, the CDR3 reads TGTGCCAGCAGTTACTCGTTAGGGAATGAAAAACTGTTTTTT. Translating gives CASSYSLGNEKLFF.

The CDR3 region is CASSATGGNTEAFF. CDR3 in DNA: TGCGCCAGCAGCGCGACAGGGGGCAACACTGAAGCTTTCTTT. The J gene is TRBJ1-1, the V gene TRBV5-1; 10 bases map to TRBD1. The CDR3 is 14 amino acids. The germline V gene encodes CDR1 SGHRS and CDR2 YFSETQ. Losses at the gene ends were 4 bases for V and 2 bases for J; bases not matched to a gene: 2.

This clone was seen just once. V usage is TRBV18 and J usage is TRBJ2-1, with 16 positions matching TRBD2. CDR3 length: 17 residues. CDR1 KGHSH and CDR2 LQKENI come from the germline V gene. Unmatched junction bases numbered 0, after V lost 0 bases and J lost 4 bases. The CDR3 sequence: CASSPPGLAGGYNEQFF. CDR3 bases: TGTGCCAGCTCACCACCGGGACTAGCGGGAGGGTACAATGAGCAGTTCTTC.

The rearrangement joins TRBV7-2 to TRBJ2-1; D unresolved. Per the germline V gene, CDR1 is SGHTA and CDR2 is FQGNSA. This CDR3 is built from 11 residues. Between the trimmed V and J ends, which lost 1 base and 13 bases, there was a span of 8 bases. As DNA, the CDR3 is TGTGCCAGCAGCTTAGGGCCCTTCCAGTTCTTC. Protein: CASSLGPFQFF.

The chain carries TRBV7-3 and TRBJ1-3; tentative D call: TRBD1 (5 bases). CDR1 is SGHTA, CDR2 FQGTGA, per germline. The CDR3 spans 15 residues. V shed 0 bases and J shed 7 bases, with 13 bases lying between them. DNA for the CDR3: TGTGCCAGCAGCTTAACCGGGGGAGCCGGCAACACCATATATTTT. This translates into CASSLTGGAGNTIYF.

V usage is TRBV7-9 and J usage is TRBJ2-3; D remains ambiguous. V lost 0 bases and J 3 bases, leaving 13 bases between the germline ends. This CDR3 has 16 amino acids. In germline, CDR1 is SEHNR, CDR2 FQNEAQ (reference sequence). The CDR3 bases are TGTGCCAGCAGCTTAGCGCGAAGCAGTATTACAGATACGCAGTATTTT. Translating gives CASSLARSSITDTQYF.